This TCR beta chain was captured in a study of shared T cell receptors in the human thymus. The CDR3 is 15 amino acids. The germline V gene encodes CDR1 WNHNN and CDR2 SYGVQD (reference sequence). Trimming removed 6 bases from V and 13 bases from J; junction bases left unmatched: 9. Produced via immunoSEQ multiplex PCR; TCRdb's table is partial and in-frame only. This table holds hundreds of thousands of clones, around 87% found once. These data also formed part of another study, on human thymus T cells. That source adds: Serving as donors were healthy Finnish infants, each of whom was having open corrective surgery for congenital heart defects. The study used thymus tissue resected during corrective heart surgery. The related literature has documented a marked overlap of thymic repertoires among unrelated individuals.

This sequence was found in a boy less than two years old with a congenital heart defect. V gene TRBV10-1 combines with J gene TRBJ2-1, with 16 bases lining up with TRBD2. Sequencing was done on a sample of thymocytes. CDR3 DNA: TGCGCCAGCAGCGAGGGACTAGCGGGGGGGCCACTTCAGTTCTTC. It codes for CASSEGLAGGPLQFF.